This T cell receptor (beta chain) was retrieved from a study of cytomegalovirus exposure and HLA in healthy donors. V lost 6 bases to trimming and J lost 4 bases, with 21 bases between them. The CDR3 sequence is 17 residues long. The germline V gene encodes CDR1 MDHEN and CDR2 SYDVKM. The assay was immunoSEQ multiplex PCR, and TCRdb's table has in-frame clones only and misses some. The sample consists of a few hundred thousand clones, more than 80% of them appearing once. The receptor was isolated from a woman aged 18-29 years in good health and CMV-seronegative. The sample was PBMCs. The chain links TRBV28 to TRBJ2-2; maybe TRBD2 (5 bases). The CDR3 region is CASSSSDFPIGTGELFF. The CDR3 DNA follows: TGTGCCAGCAGCTCTTCGGACTTCCCGATAGGCACCGGGGAGCTGTTTTTT. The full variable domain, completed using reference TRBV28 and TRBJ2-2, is DVKVTQSSRYLVKRTGEKVFLECVQDMDHENMFWYRQDPGLGLRLIYFSYDVKMKEKGDIPEGYSVSREKKERFSLILESASTNQTSMYLCASSSSDFPIGTGELFFGEGSRLTVL.